Below, 4 T cell receptor beta chains from the same sample are listed, as sequenced in a study of metastatic and nonmetastatic thyroid tumors. No patient received treatment before thyroid surgery. From the PCR reads, TCRdb re-called clones with MiXCR. The repertoire has tens of thousands of clones, roughly an eighth of them found once; the top ten carry roughly 10%. The material sequenced was blood. The origin of the receptors is a male donor with papillary thyroid cancer or a benign thyroid nodule (not recorded which). Some clones in this sample may be carry-over from other donors' samples.

The sample holds many counts of this clone. CDR3 in DNA: TGCGCCAGCAGGTCGGGACTAGGACCCGGGGAGCTGTTTTTT. Protein product: CASRSGLGPGELFF. The genes are TRBV5-1 and TRBJ2-2, with 8 bases lining up with TRBD2. CDR1 SGHRS and CDR2 YFSETQ come from the germline V gene. The J segment lost 6 bases and the V segment lost 5 bases, leaving 6 bases of the junction unmatched. The CDR3 covers 14 residues. Full variable domain (remainder filled in from reference TRBV5-1 and TRBJ2-2): KAGVTQTPRYLIKTRGQQVTLSCSPISGHRSVSWYQQTPGQGLQFLFEYFSETQRNKGNFPGRFSGRQFSNSRSEMNVSTLELGDSALYLCASRSGLGPGELFFGEGSRLTVL.

This clone was seen a single time. A clone one base away is much larger, so this may be a read error. V is TRBV7-6 and J is TRBJ2-3; D call uncertain. Germline CDR1 SGHVS, CDR2 FNYEAQ. This CDR3 contains 15 residues. CDR3 region: CTSSPQTLWTDTQYF. The CDR3 bases are TGTACCAGCAGCCCCCAGACCCTTTGGACAGATACGCAGTATTTT. The whole variable domain, filled in from reference TRBV7-6 and TRBJ2-3, reads GAGVSQSPRYKVTKRGQDVALRCDPISGHVSLYWYRQALGQGPEFLTYFNYEAQQDKSGLPNDRFSAERPEGSISTLTIQRTEQRDSAMYRCTSSPQTLWTDTQYFGPGTRLTVL.

Comment on this clone: The CDR3 carries no conserved terminal phenylalanine or tryptophan, so it likely arises from a read error. The gene calls are TRBV6-5 and TRBJ2-7; tentatively, D is TRBD1 (5 bases). Germline-derived CDR1 and CDR2 are MNHEY and SVGAGI. This CDR3 contains 14 residues. Between the trimmed V and J ends, which lost 4 bases and 0 bases, there was a span of 10 bases. Here the CDR3 reads CASSFQGSSYEQYI. The CDR3 DNA reads TGTGCCAGCAGTTTCCAGGGTAGCTCCTACGAGCAGTACATC.

This clone occurred many times. The chain is built from TRBV5-4 and TRBJ2-7, with 7 positions matching TRBD1. Germline V gene data show CDR1 as SGHNT and CDR2 as YYREEE (reference sequence). The CDR3 is 14 residues long. J lost 4 bases, V lost 5 bases, and 9 bases had no gene match. The CDR3 nucleotides are TGTGCCAGCAGGACTACGGGACAGAAGTACGAGCAGTACTTC. Its protein product is CASRTTGQKYEQYF.